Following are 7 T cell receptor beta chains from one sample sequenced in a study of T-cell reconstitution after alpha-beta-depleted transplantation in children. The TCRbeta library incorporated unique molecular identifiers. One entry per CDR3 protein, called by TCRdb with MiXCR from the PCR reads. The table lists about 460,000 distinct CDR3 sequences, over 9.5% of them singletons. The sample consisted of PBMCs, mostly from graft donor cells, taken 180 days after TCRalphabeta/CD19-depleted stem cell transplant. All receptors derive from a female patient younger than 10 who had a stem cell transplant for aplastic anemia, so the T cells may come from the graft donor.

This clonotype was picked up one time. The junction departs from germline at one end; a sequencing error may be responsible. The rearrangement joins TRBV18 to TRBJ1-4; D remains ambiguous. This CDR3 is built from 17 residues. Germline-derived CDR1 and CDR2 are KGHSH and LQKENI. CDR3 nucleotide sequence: TGTGCCAGCTCACCAGGGAACCCAGTTGCAACTAATGAACAACTGTTTTTT. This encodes CASSPGNPVATNEQLFF.

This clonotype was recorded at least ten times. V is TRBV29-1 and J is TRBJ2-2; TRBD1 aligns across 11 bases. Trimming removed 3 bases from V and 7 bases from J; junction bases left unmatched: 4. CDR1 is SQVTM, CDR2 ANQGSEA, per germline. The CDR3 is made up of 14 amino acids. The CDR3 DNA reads TGCAGCGTTGATTTCGGGACAGGGGGCGGGGAGCTGTTTTTT. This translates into CSVDFGTGGGELFF.

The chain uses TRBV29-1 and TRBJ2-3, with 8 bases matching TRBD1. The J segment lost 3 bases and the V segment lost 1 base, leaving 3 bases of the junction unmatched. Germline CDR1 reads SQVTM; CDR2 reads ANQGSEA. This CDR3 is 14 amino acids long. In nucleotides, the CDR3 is TGCAGCGTTGAAGGCAGGGGGCAAACAGATACGCAGTATTTT. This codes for CSVEGRGQTDTQYF.

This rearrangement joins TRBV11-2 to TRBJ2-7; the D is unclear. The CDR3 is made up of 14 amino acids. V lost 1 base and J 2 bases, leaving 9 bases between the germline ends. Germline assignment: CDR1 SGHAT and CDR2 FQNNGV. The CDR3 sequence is CASSLGFSTYEQYV. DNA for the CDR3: TGTGCCAGCAGCTTAGGTTTTTCGACCTACGAGCAGTACGTC.

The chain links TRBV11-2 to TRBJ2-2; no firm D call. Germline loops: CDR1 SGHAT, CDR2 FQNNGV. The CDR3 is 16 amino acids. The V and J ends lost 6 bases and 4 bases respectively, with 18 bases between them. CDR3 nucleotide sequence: TGTGCCAGCAGTAGAAACGCTCGGGCCACCACCGGGGAGCTGTTTTTT. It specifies CASSRNARATTGELFF.

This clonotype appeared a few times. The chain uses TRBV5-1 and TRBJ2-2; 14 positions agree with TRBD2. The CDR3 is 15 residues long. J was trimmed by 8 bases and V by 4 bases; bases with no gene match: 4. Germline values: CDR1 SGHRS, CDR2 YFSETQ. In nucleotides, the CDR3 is TGCGCCAGCAGCGCCGGGACTAGCGGGAGAGGGGAGCTGTTTTTT. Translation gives CASSAGTSGRGELFF. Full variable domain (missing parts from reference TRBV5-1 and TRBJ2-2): KAGVTQTPRYLIKTRGQQVTLSCSPISGHRSVSWYQQTPGQGLQFLFEYFSETQRNKGNFPGRFSGRQFSNSRSEMNVSTLELGDSALYLCASSAGTSGRGELFFGEGSRLTVL.

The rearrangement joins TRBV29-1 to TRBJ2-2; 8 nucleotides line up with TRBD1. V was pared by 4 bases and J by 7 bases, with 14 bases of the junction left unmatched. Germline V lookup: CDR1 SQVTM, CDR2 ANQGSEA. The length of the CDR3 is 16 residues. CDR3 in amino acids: CSVGSFGTGVVGELFF. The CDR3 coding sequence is TGCAGCGTTGGTTCCTTTGGGACAGGCGTCGTCGGGGAGCTGTTTTTT.